This T cell receptor beta chain was recovered during a study of early T cells in non-severe SARS-CoV-2 infection (dated by TCRdb to about 2021). In the study overall: Because TCR sequencing was done on bulk RNA from unsorted whole blood, the alpha and beta chains could not be paired.

The library was generated by 5' RACE. Reads for this sample came from a NextSeq 500. Unique molecular identifiers were attached to individual cDNA molecules in the TCR library protocol so that sequencing error and PCR bias could be corrected. Both TCR alpha and beta chains were sequenced, and tight co-correlation was observed between alpha and beta sequence abundances in each sample. Per the source publication's procedure: Decombinator V4 was used to perform V gene, J gene and CDR3 annotation of TCR sequences. TCRs were defined as expanded if a significant change between any two time points was detected under a Poisson model with p below 0.0001. TCR abundances were normalised to the total number of TCRs sequenced in each sample and reported as counts per million. TRAV1-2 paired with TRAJ12, TRAJ20 or TRAJ33 defined MAIT TCRs, while TRAV10 paired with TRAJ18 defined iNKT TCRs. A search of VDJdb, accessed on 1 November 2021, was run for TCRs annotated to CMV, EBV and SARS-CoV-2, with TCRs annotated for multiple antigens excluded. The raw public reads went through TCRdb reprocessing: fastp at Q25, MiXCR clone calling, in-frame beta chains kept. Each entry merges the rows of one CDR3 protein and shows their most common DNA and genes. The V and J calls were not made by the authors but by TCRdb's processing. The table for this sample lists approximately 45,000 distinct CDR3 sequences; about 7% of them were counted only once. The ten largest clones represent 4.7% of the sample.

A case-control design nested within a healthcare worker cohort in London, UK, was used, with weekly nasopharyngeal swab PCR tests and blood sampling performed. Healthcare workers were recruited during the week of the UK lockdown, between 23 and 31 March 2020, and followed weekly for up to about 15 weeks. Beyond this particular receptor, the publication reports: VDJdb matching was skewed toward anti-spike CD8 responses and likely underestimated virus-specific expansions, missing private and CD4 specificities.

In this sample, this clonotype turned up many times. Its antigen is not yet known. No base quality information exists; no much larger clone differs at one position. Spanning cysteine to phenylalanine, the CDR3 consists of 15 amino acids. Left in the record is the CDR3 DNA by itself, 45 bases read in frame from the first base. V is cut by 6 bases and J by 1 base, and the space between the germline ends is 15 bases. The germline V gene (reference sequence) sets CDR1 to LNHDA and CDR2 to SQIVND. Sequencing was carried out using whole blood. The rearrangement joined TRBV19 to TRBJ2-5; the D gene is perhaps TRBD1 or TRBD2, as each covers 5 bases. The origin of this receptor is an adult who was a healthcare worker with PCR-confirmed SARS-CoV-2 infection or an uninfected control (not recorded which). The DNA sequence is given as TGTGCCAGTAGCTTATCCGGGACCCTCCAAGAGACCCAGTACTTC. The translation is CASSLSGTLQETQYF.